These 19 T cell receptor beta chains originate from one sample sequenced in a study of cytomegalovirus exposure and HLA in healthy donors. The PCR had 60 Vbeta and 13 Jbeta primers. Clones were sequenced by immunoSEQ multiplex PCR, and TCRdb holds only the in-frame ones, with some missing. The sample holds 180,000 or so clones; approximately 84% are singletons and the top ten take around 1.4%. The specimen sequenced was PBMCs. The origin of the receptors is a girl aged 10 to 17 in good health and CMV-seropositive.

For this clone: A read error is likely, as this CDR3 ends without the conserved phenylalanine or tryptophan. Because the CDR3's place on the DNA is in doubt, the DNA is left out and the CDR3 is given as listed by TCRdb. The CDR3 is CATSAVAPD. The rearrangement links TRBV6-1 to TRBJ2-3; the table's D gene call, TRBD2, was not cross checked with the DNA. Inclusive of both ends, the CDR3 amounts to 9 amino acids. Germline V gene sequence: CDR1 MNHNS, CDR2 SASEGT.

The J gene is TRBJ1-4, the V gene TRBV7-2, with D unresolved. Germline lookup yields CDR1 SGHTA and CDR2 FQGNSA. This CDR3 has 15 amino acids. V lost 1 base and J lost 5, with 11 bases in between. CDR3 nucleotides: TGTGCCAGCAGCTTAGAGGGAGGGCTAAATGAAAAACTGTTTTTT. The encoded protein is CASSLEGGLNEKLFF.

CDR3 amino acids: CASSPGDSFAWGYF. CDR3 DNA sequence: TGTGCCAGCAGTCCAGGGGACAGTTTCGCCTGGGGGTACTTC. The V and J genes are TRBV6-1 and TRBJ2-7; 7 bases fit TRBD1. J gave up 12 bases and V 5 bases, and 16 bases lay outside the gene matches. Germline CDR1 MNHNS, CDR2 SASEGT. The CDR3 spans 14 residues.

The chain joins TRBV6-5 to TRBJ1-1, with a weak D call TRBD1 (6 bases). The CDR3 is 15 amino acids. V was pared by 6 bases and J by 5 bases, with 19 bases between. CDR1 and CDR2 (germline): MNHEY, SVGAGI. The CDR3 here is CASRAAQGKMTEAFF. The CDR3 DNA reads TGTGCCAGCAGAGCCGCACAGGGTAAGATGACTGAAGCTTTCTTT.

The rearrangement joins TRBV10-3 to TRBJ1-5; a weak D match, TRBD1 (5 bases). Per germline, CDR1 ENHRY and CDR2 SYGVKD. The CDR3 runs to 15 residues. The V and J ends lost 2 bases and 7 bases respectively, with 15 bases between them. The CDR3 bases are TGTGCCATCAGTGAGACGACAGCCGAATGGCAGCCCCAGCATTTT. Translation: CAISETTAEWQPQHF.

The V gene is TRBV10-2, the J gene TRBJ2-5; TRBD2 matches 10 bases. V was clipped by 6 bases and J by 5 bases; unmatched bases: 9. The CDR3 covers 15 residues. Germline V gene data show CDR1 as WSHSY and CDR2 as SAAADI. The CDR3 DNA reads TGCGCCAGCAGATCCGGGACTAGCGTCGAGGAGACCCAGTACTTC. Protein product: CASRSGTSVEETQYF.

This rearrangement joins TRBV10-3 to TRBJ1-2; TRBD1 aligns across 7 bases. Germline V CDR1 and CDR2: ENHRY, SYGVKD. The CDR3 sequence is 14 residues long. J lost 0 bases, V lost 7 bases, and 5 bases had no gene match. CDR3 residues: CAITGDRANYGYTF. The CDR3, as DNA: TGTGCCATCACTGGGGACAGAGCTAACTATGGCTACACCTTC.

This clone was seen more than once but under ten times. The rearrangement joins TRBV4-1 to TRBJ1-5; D is undetermined. The germline CDR1 and CDR2 sequences are MGHRA and YSYEKL. V lost 1 base, J lost 5 bases, and 9 bases lay in between. The CDR3 is 14 residues long. The CDR3 reads CASSQGQVDQPQHF. The CDR3 DNA sequence: TGCGCCAGCAGCCAAGGCCAGGTCGATCAGCCCCAGCATTTT.

The rearrangement joins TRBV4-1 to TRBJ1-2, with 9 bases that match TRBD1. The CDR3 loop spans 14 amino acids. CDR1 is MGHRA and CDR2 is YSYEKL in the germline V gene. Trimming removed 4 bases from V and 5 bases from J; junction bases left unmatched: 5. CDR3 in DNA: TGCGCCAGCAGCCGCCGGGACAGGGTGTATGGCTACACCTTC. It specifies CASSRRDRVYGYTF.

The chain is built from TRBV5-1 and TRBJ1-1; 9 bases align to TRBD1. Germline-derived CDR1 and CDR2 are SGHRS and YFSETQ. V dropped 3 bases and J dropped 4; count of bases not matched to a gene: 10. The CDR3 contains 16 residues. The CDR3, as DNA: TGCGCCAGCAGCTATGGAACAGGGGGCACCCGCACTGAAGCTTTCTTT. Translated, it gives CASSYGTGGTRTEAFF. Combining the CDR3 with reference TRBV5-1 and TRBJ1-1 gives the whole variable domain KAGVTQTPRYLIKTRGQQVTLSCSPISGHRSVSWYQQTPGQGLQFLFEYFSETQRNKGNFPGRFSGRQFSNSRSEMNVSTLELGDSALYLCASSYGTGGTRTEAFFGQGTRLTVV.

This chain connects TRBV5-6 to TRBJ2-7, with TRBD2 matching 13 bases. CDR1 is SGHDT and CDR2 is YYEEEE in the germline V gene. The CDR3 loop spans 17 amino acids. V gave up 0 bases and J gave up 3 bases; unmatched junction bases: 6. CDR3 sequence: CASSLAELAGGIYEQYF. CDR3 DNA: TGTGCCAGCAGCTTGGCCGAACTAGCGGGAGGGATCTACGAGCAGTACTTC.

The chain employs TRBV27 and TRBJ2-7; 8 bases line up with TRBD1. The germline gives CDR1 MNHEY, CDR2 SMNVEV (reference sequence). V lost 3 bases, J lost 7 bases, and 11 bases stayed unmatched. This CDR3 spans 15 amino acids. The CDR3 DNA sequence: TGTGCCAGCAGTTTGGCCGGGACAGGACCCGGGGAGCAGTACTTC. Protein sequence: CASSLAGTGPGEQYF.

The rearrangement uses TRBV7-3 and TRBJ2-3; 14 bases fit TRBD2. The CDR3 sequence is 15 residues long. V lost 3 bases to trimming and J lost 7 bases; unmatched junction nucleotides: 3. CDR1 and CDR2 from the germline V gene are SGHTA and FQGTGA. The CDR3 DNA follows: TGTGCCAGCAGCTTCGGACTAGCGGGAGGAAATACGCAGTATTTT. Protein product: CASSFGLAGGNTQYF.

The chain is built from TRBV9 and TRBJ2-7; 9 bases align to TRBD1. Germline CDR1 is SGDLS and CDR2 is YYNGEE. The J segment lost 4 bases and the V segment lost 2 bases, leaving 4 bases of the junction unmatched. There are 14 residues in the CDR3. This chain's CDR3 is CASSVGQGRYEQYF. The CDR3 DNA reads TGTGCCAGCAGCGTGGGACAGGGACGGTACGAGCAGTACTTC.

This rearrangement joins TRBV4-1 to TRBJ2-1, with 11 bases identical to TRBD2. Looked up from germline, CDR1 is MGHRA and CDR2 is YSYEKL. This CDR3 contains 15 residues. The V segment lost 5 bases and the J segment 6 bases; nucleotides outside the gene matches: 6. CDR3 region: CASSYVGTSGNEQFF. CDR3 bases: TGCGCCAGCAGCTACGTGGGGACTAGCGGCAATGAGCAGTTCTTC.

This rearrangement joins TRBV29-1 to TRBJ2-7, with 9 bases lining up with TRBD1. V was pared by 3 bases and J by 5 bases, with 14 bases of the junction left unmatched. This CDR3 has 16 residues. Germline CDR1 reads SQVTM; CDR2 reads ANQGSEA. CDR3 nucleotides: TGCAGCGTTGAGGAGGTACGCGGGACAGGGTCCAACGAGCAGTACTTC. Translation gives CSVEEVRGTGSNEQYF.

The V and J genes are TRBV4-1 and TRBJ2-4; 7 nucleotides align to TRBD1. CDR3 length equals 19 residues. J lost 7 bases, V lost 0 bases, and 18 bases had no gene match. Germline CDR1 is MGHRA and CDR2 is YSYEKL. CDR3 in DNA: TGCGCCAGCAGCCAAGAGATAATCTTATCAGGGGGAGAATGGAACATTCAGTACTTC. This codes for CASSQEIILSGGEWNIQYF.

The genes are TRBV30 and TRBJ2-3, with 9 bases aligning to TRBD2. V lost 7 bases, J lost 4 bases, and 6 bases stayed unmatched. CDR3 length: 13 residues. CDR1 is GTSNPN, CDR2 SVGIG, per germline (reference sequence). The DNA for the CDR3 is TGTGCCTTAGCGGTAGCGGGAGCAGATACGCAGTATTTT. This gives the protein CALAVAGADTQYF.

V gene TRBV6-1 combines with J gene TRBJ2-3, with D perhaps TRBD2 (6 bases). V was trimmed by 8 bases and J by 2 bases, leaving 8 bases between them. Germline CDR1 and CDR2: MNHNS and SASEGT. The CDR3 covers 12 residues. CDR3 sequence reads: CASGGYTDTQYF. The CDR3 DNA follows: TGTGCCAGCGGGGGGTACACAGATACGCAGTATTTT.